This T cell receptor (beta chain) is from a study of radiotherapy plus CTLA-4 blockade in lung cancer. The overall study: The study recorded objective responses in roughly 18% of patients and disease control in around 31%. Overall study results and limits: Reportedly, early blood T cell clone dynamics best predicted response, with interferon-beta. In blood, tumor-derived TCR clones expanded after radiotherapy plus ipilimumab.

Assay: immunoSEQ multiplex PCR; the TCRdb copy retains only in-frame clones and omits some. Among tens of thousands of clones listed, about 69% were seen once. This CDR3 is 13 amino acids long. V was pared by 2 bases and J by 4 bases, with 6 bases between. Germline lookup yields CDR1 SEHNR and CDR2 FQNEAQ (reference sequence). Concerning this clone: Its antigen is still unknown.

The receptor was derived from a human donor with non-small cell lung cancer that progressed on radiotherapy plus ipilimumab. The V and J genes are TRBV7-9 and TRBJ1-3; the D is unclear. Sequenced here: peripheral blood, sampled from a patient treated with radiotherapy plus ipilimumab. The chain's CDR3 is CASSLRQGNTIYF. CDR3 sequence (DNA): TGTGCCAGCAGCTTAAGGCAAGGAAACACCATATATTTT.